The T cell receptor (beta chain) described here comes from a study of T cells in Graves' hyperthyroidism and ophthalmopathy. Study-level points and caveats: Most expanded thyroid clonotypes above 0.001 recurred in blood. Ophthalmopathy could be told apart from stable hyperthyroidism with a 13 V-J model.

These patients, aged 18 to 65, had recently diagnosed hyperthyroidism lasting under 2 months. Thyroid ultrasound and orbital computed tomography, with clinical symptoms and serum thyroxine and TRAb, informed diagnoses. Researchers took RNA transcripts and amplified the TCR beta CDR3 regions from them. HTBI primers were the set used in a first-round RT-PCR of the TCR CDR3. TCRdb re-called the multiplex PCR reads with MiXCR, one entry per CDR3 protein. The table includes some 400,000 distinct CDR3 sequences, roughly 13% detected once. Note on this clonotype: Its antigen is as yet unknown.

V shed 3 bases, J shed 4 bases, and the junction held 2 bases outside the gene matches. Germline V CDR1 and CDR2: SGHVS, FNYEAQ. The CDR3 totals 14 residues. Sequences were obtained from blood. This clonotype originated in a man in his thirties or forties with Graves' hyperthyroidism that later progressed to Graves' ophthalmopathy. The J gene is TRBJ2-2, the V gene TRBV7-6; TRBD1 aligns across 7 bases. DNA of the CDR3: TGTGCCAGCAGCTTGAACAGGGGCACCGGGGAGCTGTTTTTT. Protein: CASSLNRGTGELFF.